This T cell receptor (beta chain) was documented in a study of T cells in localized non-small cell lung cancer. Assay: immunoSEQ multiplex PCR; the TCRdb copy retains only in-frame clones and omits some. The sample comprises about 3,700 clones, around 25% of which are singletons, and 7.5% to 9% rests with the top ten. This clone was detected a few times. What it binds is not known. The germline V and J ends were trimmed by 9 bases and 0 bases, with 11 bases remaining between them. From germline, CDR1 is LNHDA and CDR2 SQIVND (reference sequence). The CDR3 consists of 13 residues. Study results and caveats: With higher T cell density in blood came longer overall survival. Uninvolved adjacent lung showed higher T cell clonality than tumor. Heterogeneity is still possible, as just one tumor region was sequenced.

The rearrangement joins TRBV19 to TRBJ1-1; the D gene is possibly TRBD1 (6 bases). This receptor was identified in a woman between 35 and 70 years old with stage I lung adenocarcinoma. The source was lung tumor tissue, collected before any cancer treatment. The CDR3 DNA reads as TGTGCCAGCCTCAGGGGCATGAACACTGAAGCTTTCTTT. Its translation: CASLRGMNTEAFF.